Sequencing of this T cell receptor beta chain was carried out in a study of CD4 T cells in relation to SARS-CoV-2 and coronaviruses. Looking at the study overall: Shared crossreactive spike epitopes were mapped to their HLA restriction. Study-wide results and limits: Monoreactive clones expanded significantly more to SARS-CoV-2 than crossreactive clones did.

The CDR3 is 13 amino acids. Trimming took 0 bases from V and 4 from J, leaving 7 bases between them. The V gene's germline CDR1 is LNHNV and CDR2 YYDKDF (reference sequence). Deep TCR-beta sequencing used DNA from uncultured naive and memory CD4+ T cells. The repertoire was sequenced with immunoSEQ multiplex PCR; TCRdb's copy has only in-frame clones and lacks some. The repertoire holds roughly 71,000 clones, with about 90% as singletons. Concerning this clone itself: Its antigen is currently unknown.

CD4+ T cells from unexposed donors were obtained before the COVID-19 pandemic (2011-2018). This TCR was recovered from a human donor in good health. Sequenced sample: memory CD4+ T cells from PBMCs. The J gene is TRBJ2-7, the V gene TRBV15; D is undetermined. The CDR3 nucleotides are TGTGCCACCAGCAGAGATTCAAGATACGAGCAGTACTTC. It specifies CATSRDSRYEQYF.